This T cell receptor beta chain was sequenced in a study of neurological immune-mediated disorders. TCRdb re-called the 5' RACE reads through MiXCR, storing one row per CDR3 protein. The sample lists tens of thousands of distinct CDR3 sequences; roughly 13% were seen once. This clonotype was recorded many times. Time point meaning: technical triplicate 1. The germline gives CDR1 SQVTM, CDR2 ANQGSEA. With 6 bases removed from V and 0 bases from J, the gap between germline ends came to 11 bases. This CDR3 region has 14 residues. The chain combines TRBV29-1 with TRBJ2-2, with a weak D call TRBD2 (5 bases). The specimen sequenced was CD4+ T cells from blood. The sequence derives from a female donor with HTLV-1-associated myelopathy (HAM/TSP). The CDR3 loop reads CSVRVDTNTGELFF. Here the CDR3 DNA reads TGCAGCGTGCGGGTAGACACGAACACCGGGGAGCTGTTTTTT.